A selection of T cell receptor beta chains follows, all from one sample in a study of blood T cell repertoires in COVID-19. The protocol was immunoSEQ multiplex PCR, while the TCRdb copy is restricted to in-frame clones and leaves out a portion. The repertoire includes about 140,000 clones, almost 85% of them detected once, and around 3.2% sits in the top ten. The sequenced sample was PBMCs or T cells enriched from blood (not recorded which). These receptors were obtained from a woman in her forties or fifties with acute COVID-19. CDR3s include the opening cysteine and the closing phenylalanine or tryptophan. The D gene is left open where the match is weak. For some rows the clone size is stated as once, few or many, or as a class when expanded; others skip it.

length	V	size	J	D	CDR3	DNA
19	TRBV11-3	.	TRBJ2-1	TRBD2	CASSLVTSGLAGSWNEQFF	TGTGCCAGCAGCTTAGTAACCTCGGGACTAGCGGGAAGTTGGAATGAGCAGTTCTTC
13	TRBV7-6	.	TRBJ2-1	.	CASSLGQLNEQFF	TGTGCCAGCAGCTTAGGACAGCTCAATGAGCAGTTCTTC
15	TRBV7-8	.	TRBJ1-2	TRBD1	CASSIRTGGNYGYTF	TGTGCCAGCAGCATCCGGACAGGGGGTAACTATGGCTACACCTTC
14	TRBV19	.	TRBJ1-5	TRBD1	CASSSAGGAQPQHF	TGTGCCAGTAGTTCCGCAGGGGGCGCTCAGCCCCAGCATTTT
15	TRBV15	.	TRBJ1-5	.	CATSRNRRSNQPQHF	TGTGCCACCAGCAGAAATCGGAGGAGCAATCAGCCCCAGCATTTT
15	TRBV7-9	.	TRBJ1-2	.	CASSLERSRGFGYTF	TGTGCCAGCAGCCTCGAACGTTCTCGGGGGTTTGGCTACACCTTC
15	TRBV2	.	TRBJ1-5	.	CASSERGQINQPQHF	TGTGCCAGCAGTGAGCGTGGGCAGATCAATCAGCCCCAGCATTTT
15	TRBV19	.	TRBJ2-3	TRBD2	CASRPSGSSTDTQYF	TGTGCCAGTAGACCCAGCGGGAGCTCCACAGATACGCAGTATTTT
16	TRBV6-6	.	TRBJ1-2	.	CASSYERSYHNYGYTF	TGTGCCAGCAGTTACGAGCGCAGCTACCATAACTATGGCTACACCTTC
15	TRBV9	.	TRBJ2-3	.	CASSVEGGTTDTQYF	TGTGCCAGCAGCGTAGAGGGCGGGACCACAGATACGCAGTATTTT
15	TRBV6-5	.	TRBJ2-1	TRBD2	CASNRLSSGNYEQFF	TGTGCCAGCAACCGACTGTCGAGCGGGAACTATGAGCAGTTCTTC
14	TRBV6-5	.	TRBJ1-4	.	CASSPRGTNEKLFF	TGTGCCAGCAGCCCACGGGGAACTAATGAAAAACTGTTTTTT
12	TRBV7-3	.	TRBJ2-2	.	CASSSYAGELFF	TGTGCCAGCAGCAGCTACGCCGGGGAGCTGTTTTTT
13	TRBV29-1	.	TRBJ2-3	.	CSVDGQAEDTQYF	TGCAGCGTTGATGGGCAGGCCGAAGATACGCAGTATTTT
16	TRBV9	.	TRBJ1-3	TRBD1	CASSAQKGQTGNTIYF	TGTGCCAGCAGCGCACAGAAGGGACAGACTGGAAACACCATATATTTT
14	TRBV19	.	TRBJ2-1	.	CASSLSGNDNEQFF	TGTGCCAGTAGCCTTAGCGGAAACGACAATGAGCAGTTCTTC
16	TRBV3-1/TRBV3-2	.	TRBJ2-5	.	CASSQGSGPKRETQYF	TGTGCCAGCAGCCAAGGGAGCGGGCCAAAACGGGAGACCCAGTACTTC
19	TRBV5-6	.	TRBJ1-3	.	CASSPNPFRFHYSGNTIYF	TGTGCCAGCAGCCCAAACCCGTTCCGGTTCCACTACTCTGGAAACACCATATATTTT
16	TRBV4-1	.	TRBJ1-3	.	CASSQVAGSPGNTIYF	TGCGCCAGCAGCCAAGTTGCAGGATCCCCTGGAAACACCATATATTTT
16	TRBV6-6	.	TRBJ2-5	TRBD2	CASSPGLAVLQETQYF	TGTGCCAGCAGCCCCGGACTAGCGGTCCTCCAAGAGACCCAGTACTTC
17	TRBV19	once	TRBJ1-3	TRBD1	CASQPGRTGHSGNTIYF	TGTGCCAGCCAACCCGGAAGGACAGGGCACTCTGGAAACACCATATATTTT
15	TRBV5-5	.	TRBJ1-3	.	CASSQGFLSGNTIYF	TGTGCCAGCAGCCAGGGGTTCCTCTCTGGAAACACCATATATTTT
15	TRBV14	.	TRBJ2-1	.	CASSQGGQSYNEQFF	TGTGCCAGCAGCCAAGGAGGTCAATCCTACAATGAGCAGTTCTTC
18	TRBV7-9	.	TRBJ1-1	.	CASSPLGGARGMNTEAFF	TGTGCCAGCAGCCCACTTGGGGGGGCCCGGGGGATGAACACTGAAGCTTTCTTT
18	TRBV18	.	TRBJ1-4	.	CASSPPPGQQAEGEKLFF	TGTGCCAGCTCACCCCCCCCCGGACAACAGGCGGAGGGTGAAAAACTGTTTTTT
14	TRBV27	.	TRBJ1-5	.	CASSRQGRVQPQHF	TGTGCCAGCAGTCGCCAGGGGCGGGTTCAGCCCCAGCATTTT
14	TRBV3-1/TRBV3-2	.	TRBJ1-6	.	CASSPLEPNSPLHF	TGTGCCAGCAGTCCCTTGGAGCCTAATTCACCCCTCCACTTT
14	TRBV7-9	.	TRBJ1-5	TRBD1	CASSETGQGQPQHF	TGTGCCAGCAGCGAGACAGGGCAAGGTCAGCCCCAGCATTTT
13	TRBV2	.	TRBJ1-1	.	CASSRQAGTEAFF	TGTGCCAGCAGTCGACAGGCGGGCACTGAAGCTTTCTTT
13	TRBV2	.	TRBJ1-1	.	CASSDEANLQAFF	TGTGCCAGCAGTGATGAGGCTAATCTACAAGCTTTCTTT
13	TRBV7-9	.	TRBJ1-2	TRBD1	CASSSTGVYGYTF	TGTGCCAGCAGCTCGACAGGGGTCTATGGCTACACCTTC
16	TRBV5-1	.	TRBJ2-1	.	CASTRLGGISYNEQFF	TGCGCCAGCACGAGGCTAGGGGGTATATCCTACAATGAGCAGTTCTTC
16	TRBV7-2	.	TRBJ2-1	TRBD2	CASSYLGSAAGDEQFF	TGTGCCAGCAGCTATCTTGGTAGCGCTGCGGGGGATGAGCAGTTCTTC
14	TRBV7-7	.	TRBJ2-1	TRBD2	CASSPGTRASEQFF	TGTGCCAGCAGCCCAGGGACTAGGGCGAGTGAGCAGTTCTTC
19	TRBV28	.	TRBJ2-3	.	CASRAGLFVQTVSTDTQYF	TGTGCCAGCCGCGCGGGACTCTTCGTACAGACAGTTAGCACAGATACGCAGTATTTT
11	TRBV11-2	.	TRBJ2-7	.	CASSPRYEQYF	TGTGCCAGCAGCCCCCGGTACGAGCAGTACTTC
16	TRBV7-2	once	TRBJ1-2	TRBD1	CASSPVTGTFNYGYTF	TGTGCCAGCAGCCCCGTGACAGGGACGTTTAACTATGGCTACACCTTC
15	TRBV10-2	.	TRBJ2-3	TRBD1	CASSADRGRTDTQYF	TGCGCCAGCAGTGCGGACAGGGGTAGAACAGATACGCAGTATTTT
17	TRBV3-1/TRBV3-2	.	TRBJ2-7	TRBD2	CASSQAVGLAGVYEQYF	TGTGCCAGCAGCCAAGCCGTGGGACTAGCGGGAGTCTACGAGCAGTACTTC
14	TRBV7-9	.	TRBJ1-4	.	CASTRGGGEEKLFF	TGTGCCAGCACCCGGGGTGGAGGGGAGGAAAAACTGTTTTTT
16	TRBV9	.	TRBJ1-1	.	CASSPRGAARNTEAFF	TGTGCCAGCAGCCCCCGGGGGGCAGCAAGGAACACTGAAGCTTTCTTT
13	TRBV12-3/TRBV12-4	once	TRBJ2-5	TRBD1	CASSLRGGETQYF	TGTGCCAGCAGTTTAAGAGGGGGCGAGACCCAGTACTTC
12	TRBV19	.	TRBJ2-7	.	CASSPDRYEQYF	TGTGCCAGTAGTCCCGACAGATACGAGCAGTACTTC
14	TRBV19	.	TRBJ2-2	.	CASSTPANTGELFF	TGTGCCAGTAGTACTCCAGCGAACACCGGGGAGCTGTTTTTT
15	TRBV13	.	TRBJ1-1	.	CASSLVGQLNTEAFF	TGTGCCAGCAGCTTAGTGGGACAACTGAACACTGAAGCTTTCTTT
16	TRBV12-1	.	TRBJ2-7	.	CASSFNYPRGPFEQYF	TGTGCCAGCAGCTTTAATTATCCGAGAGGGCCGTTTGAGCAGTACTTC
14	TRBV27	.	TRBJ2-5	.	CASSGSRGMVTQYF	TGTGCCAGCAGTGGGTCCAGGGGCATGGTGACCCAGTACTTC
15	TRBV19	.	TRBJ1-1	.	CASSITYKGYPEAFF	TGTGCCAGTAGTATCACGTATAAGGGGTACCCTGAAGCTTTCTTT
13	TRBV10-3	.	TRBJ2-3	.	CAISARRLNTQYF	TGTGCCATCAGTGCCCGGAGGTTGAATACGCAGTATTTT
16	TRBV19	.	TRBJ1-2	TRBD1	CASSSRQGWHIYGYTF	TGTGCCAGTAGTTCGCGACAGGGATGGCATATCTATGGCTACACCTTC